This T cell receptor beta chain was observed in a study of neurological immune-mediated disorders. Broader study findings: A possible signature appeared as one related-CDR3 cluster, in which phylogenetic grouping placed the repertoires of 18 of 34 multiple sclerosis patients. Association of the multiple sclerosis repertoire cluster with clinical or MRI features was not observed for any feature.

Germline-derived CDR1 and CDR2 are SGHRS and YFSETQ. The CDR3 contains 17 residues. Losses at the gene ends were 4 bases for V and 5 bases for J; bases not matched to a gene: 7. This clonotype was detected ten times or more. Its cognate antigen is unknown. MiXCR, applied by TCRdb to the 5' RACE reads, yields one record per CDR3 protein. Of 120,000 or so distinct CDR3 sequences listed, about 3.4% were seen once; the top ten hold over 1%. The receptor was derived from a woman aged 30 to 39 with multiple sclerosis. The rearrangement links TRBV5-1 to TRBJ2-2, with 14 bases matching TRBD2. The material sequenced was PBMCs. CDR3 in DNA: TGCGCCAGCAGCAAGGGGACTAGCGGGAGTGGTACCGGGGAGCTGTTTTTT. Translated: CASSKGTSGSGTGELFF.